This TCR beta chain was recorded in a study of chemoradiotherapy in HPV16-positive cancers. The assay was immunoSEQ multiplex PCR, and TCRdb's table has in-frame clones only and misses some. The repertoire holds several thousand clones, with approximately 90% as singletons. Study-wide points: Better recurrence-free survival went with HPV-responsive T-cell expansion in HPV16-positive patients.

Germline V lookup: CDR1 SGHRS, CDR2 YFSETQ. The CDR3 length is 16 residues. V dropped 4 bases and J dropped 0 bases, with 11 bases sitting between them. As for this clone: Its antigen is not known.

The sample in question was tumor tissue, obtained from a patient who underwent chemoradiotherapy. The TCR comes from a human donor with HPV-associated anogenital cancer. The V call is TRBV5-1, the J call TRBJ2-6; the D gene is possibly TRBD1 (5 bases). The CDR3 nucleotides read TGCGCCAGCAGCCTAGAGACAGCCTCTGGGGCCAACGTCCTGACTTTC. Its protein is CASSLETASGANVLTF.